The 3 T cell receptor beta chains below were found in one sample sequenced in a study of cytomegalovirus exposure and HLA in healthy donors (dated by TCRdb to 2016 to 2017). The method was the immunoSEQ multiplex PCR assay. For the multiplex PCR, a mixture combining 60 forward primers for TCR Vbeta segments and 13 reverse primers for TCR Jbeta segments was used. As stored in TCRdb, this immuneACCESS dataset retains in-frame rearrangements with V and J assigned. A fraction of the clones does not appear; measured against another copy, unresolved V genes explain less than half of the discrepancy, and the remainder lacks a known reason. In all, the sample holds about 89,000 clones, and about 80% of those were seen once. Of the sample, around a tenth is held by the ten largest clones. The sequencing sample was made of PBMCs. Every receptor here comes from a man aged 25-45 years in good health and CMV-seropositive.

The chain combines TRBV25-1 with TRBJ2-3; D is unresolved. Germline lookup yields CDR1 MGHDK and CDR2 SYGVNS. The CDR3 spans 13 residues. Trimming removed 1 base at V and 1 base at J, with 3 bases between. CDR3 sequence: CASSELGTDTQYF. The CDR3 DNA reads TGTGCCAGCAGTGAATTAGGCACAGATACGCAGTATTTT.

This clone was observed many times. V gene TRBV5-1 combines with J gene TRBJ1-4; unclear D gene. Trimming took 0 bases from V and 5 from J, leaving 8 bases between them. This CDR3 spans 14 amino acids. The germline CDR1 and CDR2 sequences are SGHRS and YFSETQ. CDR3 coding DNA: TGCGCCAGCAGCTTGGGAGGGAGGAATGAAAAACTGTTTTTT. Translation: CASSLGGRNEKLFF.

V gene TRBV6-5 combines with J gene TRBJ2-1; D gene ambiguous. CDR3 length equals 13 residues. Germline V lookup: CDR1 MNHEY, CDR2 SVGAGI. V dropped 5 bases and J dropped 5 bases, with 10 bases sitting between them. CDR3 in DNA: TGTGCCAGCAGTATTCACAGAGACAATGAGCAGTTCTTC. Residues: CASSIHRDNEQFF.